What follows are 16 T cell receptor beta chains derived from one specimen sequenced in a study of memory CD8 T cells in hepatitis C reinfection. This sample's time point: peak reinfection, 3 to 8 weeks after reinfection detection. Sorted cells were sequenced directly ex vivo without any in vitro expansion. TCRdb's copy holds only in-frame clones and misses some; the assay was immunoSEQ multiplex PCR. The table has 35,000 to 55,000 clones, roughly 90% seen once. Material: naive CD8+ T cells sorted from blood. All receptors derive from a man younger than 35 with hepatitis C virus infection.

The J gene is TRBJ1-5, the V gene TRBV7-6; TRBD1 matches 7 bases. There are 18 residues in the CDR3. Trimming took 5 bases from V and 7 from J; bases not matched to a gene: 20. From germline, CDR1 is SGHVS and CDR2 FNYEAQ. The CDR3 region is CASSPHPAGGGKDQPQHF. CDR3 DNA: TGTGCCAGCAGCCCACACCCGGCAGGGGGAGGAAAAGACCAGCCCCAGCATTTT. The complete variable domain, with remaining parts taken from reference TRBV7-6 and TRBJ1-5, reads GAGVSQSPRYKVTKRGQDVALRCDPISGHVSLYWYRQALGQGPEFLTYFNYEAQQDKSGLPNDRFSAERPEGSISTLTIQRTEQRDSAMYRCASSPHPAGGGKDQPQHFGDGTRLSIL.

The table lists this clone with a count of one. J is TRBJ2-2 and V is TRBV4-3; D not resolved. Germline assignment: CDR1 LGHNA and CDR2 YSLEER. This CDR3 has 16 residues. Trimming took off 4 bases at V and 2 bases at J, with 14 bases between the two ends. CDR3 DNA: TGCGCCAGCAGCCCGCACTACTATGGCAACACCGGGGAGCTGTTTTTT. Residues: CASSPHYYGNTGELFF.

The CDR3 sequence: CASSLDPRRDNEQFF. CDR3 DNA: TGTGCCAGCAGCTTAGATCCTCGGCGGGACAATGAGCAGTTCTTC. The chain links TRBV11-2 to TRBJ2-1, with D possibly TRBD2 on 5 matching bases. V was cut by 0 bases and J by 5 bases, with 11 bases left in between. The CDR3 is 15 amino acids. From germline, CDR1 is SGHAT and CDR2 FQNNGV.

J is TRBJ1-1 and V is TRBV5-1, with 9 bases identical to TRBD1. V gave up 4 bases and J gave up 3 bases; unmatched junction bases: 10. Germline loops: CDR1 SGHRS, CDR2 YFSETQ. CDR3 length: 16 residues. The CDR3 DNA reads TGCGCCAGCAGCCAACCGGGACAGGGTATAGACACTGAAGCTTTCTTT. Translating it yields CASSQPGQGIDTEAFF.

The genes are TRBV28 and TRBJ2-7; 10 bases are a match to TRBD2. Per the germline V gene, CDR1 is MDHEN and CDR2 is SYDVKM. This CDR3 is built from 16 residues. Trimming took 3 bases from V and 1 from J; bases not matched to a gene: 6. The CDR3 protein is CASSLGSAGGSYEQYF. In DNA form, the CDR3 reads TGTGCCAGCAGTTTGGGGTCAGCGGGAGGGTCCTACGAGCAGTACTTC. Using reference TRBV28 and TRBJ2-7 for the parts outside the CDR3, the full variable domain is DVKVTQSSRYLVKRTGEKVFLECVQDMDHENMFWYRQDPGLGLRLIYFSYDVKMKEKGDIPEGYSVSREKKERFSLILESASTNQTSMYLCASSLGSAGGSYEQYFGPGTRLTVT.

The rearrangement uses TRBV5-1 and TRBJ2-7, with TRBD2 matching 8 bases. The length of the CDR3 is 13 residues. J gave up 2 bases and V 2 bases, and 0 bases lay outside the gene matches. From germline, CDR1 is SGHRS and CDR2 YFSETQ. The CDR3 is CASSFGGAYEQYF. The CDR3 bases are TGCGCCAGCAGCTTCGGGGGGGCCTACGAGCAGTACTTC.

The gene calls are TRBV11-2 and TRBJ2-5, with D perhaps matching TRBD1 (5 bases). With 3 bases removed from V and 4 bases from J, the gap between germline ends came to 18 bases. The CDR3 length is 16 residues. In germline, CDR1 is SGHAT, CDR2 FQNNGV. Here the CDR3 reads CASSFPGAYQGETQYF. In DNA form, the CDR3 reads TGTGCCAGCAGCTTCCCTGGCGCCTACCAGGGAGAGACCCAGTACTTC.

The genes are TRBV2 and TRBJ1-1, with 7 bases fitting TRBD1. The J segment lost 0 bases and the V segment lost 5 bases, leaving 6 bases of the junction unmatched. The CDR3 runs to 15 residues. Germline V gene lookup returns CDR1 SNHLY and CDR2 FYNNEI. The CDR3 nucleotides are TGTGCCAGCAGTACCTGGGACAGAATGAACACTGAAGCTTTCTTT. Amino acids: CASSTWDRMNTEAFF.

The DNA for the CDR3 is TGTGCCAGCAGCCAAGAATGGCCAGCCTATAATTCACCCCTCCACTTT. Protein: CASSQEWPAYNSPLHF. The rearrangement links TRBV4-2 to TRBJ1-6; no definite D call. Germline V gene lookup returns CDR1 LGHNA and CDR2 YNFKEQ. There are 16 residues in the CDR3. The V and J ends lost 0 bases and 2 bases respectively, with 8 bases between them.

The V and J genes are TRBV6-6 and TRBJ2-5, with D perhaps TRBD2 (5 bases). From germline, CDR1 is MNHNY and CDR2 SVGAGI (reference sequence). Deletions cut 2 bases from V and 4 bases from J, with 11 bases between. The CDR3 is 14 residues long. CDR3: CASSYRDYTETQYF. The CDR3 DNA follows: TGTGCCAGCAGTTACCGCGACTACACAGAGACCCAGTACTTC.

The chain joins TRBV30 to TRBJ1-5; 8 nucleotides match TRBD1. The germline gives CDR1 GTSNPN, CDR2 SVGIG (reference sequence). The CDR3 is 15 residues long. Trimming took 1 base from V and 6 from J; bases not matched to a gene: 8. The CDR3 DNA is TGTGCCTGGAGTGCAGGGGGCCCGTCAGGTCAGCCCCAGCATTTT. This codes for CAWSAGGPSGQPQHF.

The rearrangement links TRBV27 to TRBJ2-1; perhaps TRBD2 as D (5 bases). V gave up 6 bases and J gave up 2 bases, with 11 bases separating them. CDR1 is MNHEY and CDR2 is SMNVEV in the germline V gene (reference sequence). The CDR3 has 14 residues. This chain's CDR3 is CASSDGSAYNEQFF. The CDR3 DNA is TGTGCCAGCAGCGATGGTAGCGCCTACAATGAGCAGTTCTTC.

This clone came up once. The chain recombines TRBV9 with TRBJ1-5; 7 bases map to TRBD1. The CDR3 loop spans 14 amino acids. Germline V gives CDR1 SGDLS, CDR2 YYNGEE. Trimming cost V 10 bases and J 0 bases; bases outside gene matches: 7. The CDR3 loop reads CASSDRDSNQPQHF. CDR3 in DNA: TGTGCCTCGAGCGACAGGGATAGCAATCAGCCCCAGCATTTT.

The chain recombines TRBV27 with TRBJ1-6; maybe TRBD1 (5 bases). Trimming pared 4 bases from V and 6 bases from J, leaving 7 bases between. This CDR3 comprises 13 residues. From germline, CDR1 is MNHEY and CDR2 SMNVEV (reference sequence). Here the CDR3 reads CASSWGLNSPLHF. The CDR3 DNA reads as TGTGCCAGCAGTTGGGGACTTAATTCACCCCTCCACTTT.

The chain links TRBV12-5 to TRBJ2-1; 7 positions match TRBD1. CDR1 LGHNT and CDR2 FRNRAP come from the germline V gene. This CDR3 has 17 amino acids. With V trimmed by 5 bases and J by 4 bases, 14 bases remained unmatched. The CDR3 here is CASGPSRSGGRYNEQFF. In DNA, the CDR3 is TGTGCTAGTGGTCCCTCGAGGTCAGGGGGTCGGTACAATGAGCAGTTCTTC.

V is TRBV4-3 and J is TRBJ2-1; TRBD2 matches at 7 bases. Looked up from germline, CDR1 is LGHNA and CDR2 is YSLEER. V gave up 2 bases and J gave up 3 bases; unmatched junction bases: 7. The length of the CDR3 is 16 residues. CDR3 region: CASSQIPRDYYNEQFF. DNA for the CDR3: TGCGCCAGCAGCCAAATCCCCAGGGACTACTACAATGAGCAGTTCTTC.